These 15 T cell receptor beta chains share one sample of origin, sequenced in a study of CD8 T cells in ankylosing spondylitis. TCRdb itself ran the 5' RACE reads through MiXCR, one entry per CDR3 protein. Seen here are fewer than 250,000 distinct CDR3 sequences, over 9.5% observed once, and the top ten hold 2.6%. Sequencing used blood, either unsorted or a sorted T cell fraction (not recorded which). Receptor source: a male donor with ankylosing spondylitis or in good health (not recorded which).

This clonotype was seen ten or more times. The J gene is TRBJ2-7, the V gene TRBV15, with D uncertain. This CDR3 region has 13 residues. Trimming took off 3 bases at V and 6 bases at J, with 12 bases between the two ends. CDR1 is LNHNV and CDR2 is YYDKDF in the germline V gene (reference sequence). CDR3 in DNA: TGTGCCACCAGCAGTAACCGGCCTGGCGAGCAGTACTTC. Translating gives CATSSNRPGEQYF.

This clonotype was picked up many times. The V call is TRBV10-2, the J call TRBJ2-5; D gene ambiguous. V was clipped by 7 bases and J by 5 bases, with 14 bases between them. The germline gives CDR1 WSHSY, CDR2 SAAADI. CDR3 length equals 13 residues. The CDR3 sequence: CASTSTRGETQYF. The CDR3 DNA reads as TGCGCCAGCACTTCGACCCGTGGGGAGACCCAGTACTTC.

This clonotype was detected many times. The CDR3, as DNA: TGTGCCAGCAGCCCGTCGTGGGCCCAAGAGACCCAGTACTTC. The encoded protein is CASSPSWAQETQYF. This chain joins TRBV7-2 and TRBJ2-5; D gene uncertain. Germline loops: CDR1 SGHTA, CDR2 FQGNSA. CDR3 size: 14 residues. With 5 bases removed from V and 1 base from J, the gap between germline ends came to 11 bases.

This clonotype was counted at least ten times. CDR3 bases: TGTGCCAGCAAAACAGGGGGACAAAGTGAAAAACTGTTTTTT. Translated: CASKTGGQSEKLFF. This chain connects TRBV12-3 or TRBV12-4 to TRBJ1-4; 8 bases agree with TRBD1. J was trimmed by 7 bases and V by 7 bases; bases with no gene match: 8. This CDR3 has 14 residues.

At least ten counts were recorded for this clonotype. This chain connects TRBV29-1 to TRBJ1-2; TRBD1 is a possible D gene (5 bases). The CDR3 length is 14 residues. Trimming shortened V by 6 bases and J by 4 bases, and 18 bases separated the two germline ends. Per the germline V gene, CDR1 is SQVTM and CDR2 is ANQGSEA. The CDR3 loop is CSVMWGVPVYGYTF. In DNA form, the CDR3 reads TGCAGCGTGATGTGGGGGGTGCCGGTCTATGGCTACACCTTC.

This clonotype turned up a few times. J is TRBJ1-1 and V is TRBV7-2; a possible D gene is TRBD1 (6 bases). The length of the CDR3 is 14 residues. Germline CDR1 reads SGHTA; CDR2 reads FQGNSA. V lost 4 bases and J lost 5, with 14 bases in between. As DNA, the CDR3 is TGTGCCAGCAGCTCTCAGGGGAAGGGGACTGAAGCTTTCTTT. Translation: CASSSQGKGTEAFF.

The chain uses TRBV3-1 and TRBJ2-3; 7 positions match TRBD2. CDR1 and CDR2 (germline): LGHDT, YNNKEL (reference sequence). J lost 2 bases, V lost 1 base, and 6 bases had no gene match. The CDR3 runs 16 residues. The CDR3 sequence: CASSQGIGDYTDTQYF. CDR3 in DNA: TGTGCCAGCAGCCAAGGTATTGGGGACTACACAGATACGCAGTATTTT.

This clonotype showed up many times. The chain uses TRBV4-1 and TRBJ1-2, with TRBD1 as a possible D gene (5 bases). CDR3 length equals 15 residues. V lost 6 bases to trimming and J lost 4 bases, with 18 bases between them. Germline V lookup: CDR1 MGHRA, CDR2 YSYEKL. Here the CDR3 reads CASRPGTGSSYGYTF. The CDR3, as DNA: TGCGCCAGCAGACCGGGGACGGGCAGCTCCTATGGCTACACCTTC.

There are many counts of this clonotype. The V and J genes are TRBV3-1 and TRBJ2-7; 11 bases are a match to TRBD2. Germline V lookup: CDR1 LGHDT, CDR2 YNNKEL (reference sequence). The CDR3 consists of 14 residues. V trimming: 7 bases; J trimming: 4 bases; junction bases outside the gene matches: 6. In DNA form, the CDR3 reads TGTGCCAGCACTCAAACTAGCGGGAGTTACGAGCAGTACTTC. It codes for CASTQTSGSYEQYF.

The chain is built from TRBV12-3 or TRBV12-4 and TRBJ2-5; D gene unclear. The CDR3 consists of 15 residues. The V and J ends lost 4 bases and 0 bases respectively, with 12 bases between them. The CDR3 bases are TGTGCCAGCAGTTCGAAAAGTGGGTACCAAGAGACCCAGTACTTC. It is translated as CASSSKSGYQETQYF.

This clonotype occurred many times. J is TRBJ2-2 and V is TRBV12-3 or TRBV12-4, with 7 bases that match TRBD1. The CDR3 consists of 15 residues. With 8 bases clipped from V and 0 bases from J, the junction kept 6 bases outside the gene matches. The CDR3 reads CASGSQGANTGELFF. Here the CDR3 DNA reads TGTGCCAGCGGATCCCAGGGGGCGAACACCGGGGAGCTGTTTTTT.

This clonotype was observed a few times. The V and J genes are TRBV6-1 and TRBJ2-7; TRBD1 matches at 9 bases. V lost 3 bases to trimming and J lost 7 bases; unmatched junction nucleotides: 10. The CDR3 runs 15 residues. The germline V gene has CDR1 MNHNS and CDR2 SASEGT. The CDR3 DNA reads TGTGCCAGCAGTGACAAGGGACAGGGTGTGGAGGAGCAGTACTTC. Its protein is CASSDKGQGVEEQYF.

This clonotype appeared many times. The chain joins TRBV29-1 to TRBJ2-5; D not certain. This CDR3 is 10 amino acids long. Trimming shortened V by 6 bases and J by 5 bases, and 7 bases separated the two germline ends. Germline V lookup: CDR1 SQVTM, CDR2 ANQGSEA. The CDR3 coding sequence is TGCAGCGTGCTTGAGGAGACCCAGTACTTC. Translation gives CSVLEETQYF. The whole variable domain, remainder taken from reference TRBV29-1 and TRBJ2-5, is SAVISQKPSRDICQRGTSLTIQCQVDSQVTMMFWYRQQPGQSLTLIATANQGSEATYESGFVIDKFPISRPNLTFSTLTVSNMSPEDSSIYLCSVLEETQYFGPGTRLLVL.

This clonotype was counted between two and nine times. This chain joins TRBV30 and TRBJ2-7, with D possibly TRBD2 on 5 matching bases. CDR1 is GTSNPN, CDR2 SVGIG, per germline (reference sequence). The length of the CDR3 is 11 residues. Trimming removed 2 bases from V and 6 bases from J, with 8 bases in between. In DNA, the CDR3 is TGTGCCTGGAGTAAGCGGTTCGAGCAGTACTTC. It codes for CAWSKRFEQYF.

This clonotype was seen many times. The V call is TRBV6-1, the J call TRBJ1-5; no clear D gene. V was clipped by 6 bases and J by 0 bases, with 15 bases between them. This CDR3 is 16 amino acids long. Per the germline V gene, CDR1 is MNHNS and CDR2 is SASEGT. CDR3 in amino acids: CASRPSGSHSNQPQHF. CDR3 nucleotide sequence: TGTGCCAGCAGGCCCTCCGGGTCCCATAGCAATCAGCCCCAGCATTTT.